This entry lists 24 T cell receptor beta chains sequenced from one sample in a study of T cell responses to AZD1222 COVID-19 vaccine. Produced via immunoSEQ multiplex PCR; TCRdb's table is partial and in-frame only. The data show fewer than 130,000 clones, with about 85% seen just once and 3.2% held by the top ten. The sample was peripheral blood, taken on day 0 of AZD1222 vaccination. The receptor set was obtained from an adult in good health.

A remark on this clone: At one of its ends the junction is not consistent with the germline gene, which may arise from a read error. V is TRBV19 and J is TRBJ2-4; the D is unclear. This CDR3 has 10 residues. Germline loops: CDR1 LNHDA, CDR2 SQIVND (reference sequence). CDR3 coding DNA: TGTGCCAGTAGCGTCGACTCGGTGCTCTTC. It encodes CASSVDSVLF.

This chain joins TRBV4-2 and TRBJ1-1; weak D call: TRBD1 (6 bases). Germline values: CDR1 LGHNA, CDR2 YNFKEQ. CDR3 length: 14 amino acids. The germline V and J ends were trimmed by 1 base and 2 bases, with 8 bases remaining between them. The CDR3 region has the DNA TGTGCCAGCAGCCAAGGGGACACCAACACTGAAGCTTTCTTT. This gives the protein CASSQGDTNTEAFF.

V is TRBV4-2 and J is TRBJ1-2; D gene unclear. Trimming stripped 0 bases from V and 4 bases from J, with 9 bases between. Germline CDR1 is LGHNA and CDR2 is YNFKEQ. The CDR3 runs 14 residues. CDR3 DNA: TGTGCCAGCAGCCAAGATCCCGAAAGCTATGGCTACACCTTC. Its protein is CASSQDPESYGYTF.

The CDR3 loop is CASSIQNSETQYF. The CDR3 region has the DNA TGTGCCAGTAGTATTCAGAATTCGGAGACCCAGTACTTC. The rearrangement uses TRBV19 and TRBJ2-5; no reliable D call. The CDR3 length is 13 residues. CDR1 and CDR2 from the germline V gene are LNHDA and SQIVND (reference sequence). V gave up 3 bases and J gave up 5 bases, with 10 bases separating them.

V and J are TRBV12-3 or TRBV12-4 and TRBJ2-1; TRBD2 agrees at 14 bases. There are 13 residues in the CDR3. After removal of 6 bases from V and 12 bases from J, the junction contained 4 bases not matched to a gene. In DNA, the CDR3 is TGTGCCAGCAGAGGGACTAGCGGGAGTTGGCAGTTCTTC. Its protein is CASRGTSGSWQFF.

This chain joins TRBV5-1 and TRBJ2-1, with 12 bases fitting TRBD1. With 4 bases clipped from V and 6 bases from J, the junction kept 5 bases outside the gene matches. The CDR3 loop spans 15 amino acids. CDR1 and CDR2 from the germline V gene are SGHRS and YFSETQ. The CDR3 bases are TGCGCCAGCAGCCAGGGACAGGGGGCGCGCAATGAGCAGTTCTTC. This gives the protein CASSQGQGARNEQFF.

This CDR3 reads CASSLGGFGTEAFF. For the CDR3, the DNA is TGTGCCAGCAGCTTAGGAGGGTTCGGCACTGAAGCTTTCTTT. This chain links TRBV7-2 with TRBJ1-1; no clear D. In germline, CDR1 is SGHTA, CDR2 FQGNSA. V dropped 1 base and J dropped 4 bases, with 10 bases sitting between them. The CDR3 runs to 14 residues.

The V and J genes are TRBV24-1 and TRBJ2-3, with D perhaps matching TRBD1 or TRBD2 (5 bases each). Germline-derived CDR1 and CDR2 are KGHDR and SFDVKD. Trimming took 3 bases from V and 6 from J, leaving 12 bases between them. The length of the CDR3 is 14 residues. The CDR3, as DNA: TGTGCCACCAGTGATCGGGGCTTGTCGGATACGCAGTATTTT. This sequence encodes CATSDRGLSDTQYF.

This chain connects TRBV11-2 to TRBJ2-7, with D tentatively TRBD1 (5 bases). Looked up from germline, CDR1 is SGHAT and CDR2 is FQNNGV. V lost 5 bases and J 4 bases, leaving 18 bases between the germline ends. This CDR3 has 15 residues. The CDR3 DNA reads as TGTGCCAGCAGCACGAGGACGGTTAGGGGATACGAGCAGTACTTC. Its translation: CASSTRTVRGYEQYF.

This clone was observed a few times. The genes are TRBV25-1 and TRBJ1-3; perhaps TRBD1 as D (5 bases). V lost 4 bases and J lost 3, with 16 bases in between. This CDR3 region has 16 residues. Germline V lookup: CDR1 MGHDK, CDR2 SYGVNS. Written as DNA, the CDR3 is TGTGCCAGCAGTGGAAACCGGGGCTACGGTGGAAACACCATATATTTT. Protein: CASSGNRGYGGNTIYF.

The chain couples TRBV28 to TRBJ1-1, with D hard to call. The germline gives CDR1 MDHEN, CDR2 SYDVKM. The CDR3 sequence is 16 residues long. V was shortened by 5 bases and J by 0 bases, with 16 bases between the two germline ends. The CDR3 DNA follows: TGTGCCAGCAGTCATAACACTCGTGGCTTGAACACTGAAGCTTTCTTT. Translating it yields CASSHNTRGLNTEAFF.

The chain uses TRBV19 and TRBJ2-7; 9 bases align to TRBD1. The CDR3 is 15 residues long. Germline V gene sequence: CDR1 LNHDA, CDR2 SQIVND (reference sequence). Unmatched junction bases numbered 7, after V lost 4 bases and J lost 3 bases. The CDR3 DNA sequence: TGTGCCAGTAGTACCCAGACAGGGGGTGGCTACGAGCAGTACTTC. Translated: CASSTQTGGGYEQYF.

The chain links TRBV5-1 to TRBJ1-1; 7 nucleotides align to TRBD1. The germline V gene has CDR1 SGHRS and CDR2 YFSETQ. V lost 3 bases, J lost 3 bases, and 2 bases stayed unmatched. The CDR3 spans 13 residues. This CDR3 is CASSWGQHTEAFF. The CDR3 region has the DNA TGCGCCAGCAGCTGGGGACAGCACACTGAAGCTTTCTTT.

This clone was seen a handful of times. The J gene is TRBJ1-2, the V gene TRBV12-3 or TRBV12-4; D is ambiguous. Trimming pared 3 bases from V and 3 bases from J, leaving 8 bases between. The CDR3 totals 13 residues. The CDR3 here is CASSLGRHYGYTF. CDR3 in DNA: TGTGCCAGCAGTTTGGGCAGGCACTATGGCTACACCTTC.

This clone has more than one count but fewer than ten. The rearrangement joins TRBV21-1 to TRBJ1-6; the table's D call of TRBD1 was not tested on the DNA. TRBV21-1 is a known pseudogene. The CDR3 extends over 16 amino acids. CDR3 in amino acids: CASSPGTGTDNSPLHF. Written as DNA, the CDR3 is TGTGCCAGCAGCCCAGGAACCGGGACAGATAATTCACCCCTCCACTTT.

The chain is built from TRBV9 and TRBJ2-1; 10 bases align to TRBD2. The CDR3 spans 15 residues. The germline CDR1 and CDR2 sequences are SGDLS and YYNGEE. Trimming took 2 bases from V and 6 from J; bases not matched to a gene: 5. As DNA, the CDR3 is TGTGCCAGCAGCGTTAGCGGGGGGACTTTCAATGAGCAGTTCTTC. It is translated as CASSVSGGTFNEQFF. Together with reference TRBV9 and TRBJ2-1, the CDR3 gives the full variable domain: DSGVTQTPKHLITATGQRVTLRCSPRSGDLSVYWYQQSLDQGLQFLIQYYNGEERAKGNILERFSAQQFPDLHSELNLSSLELGDSALYFCASSVSGGTFNEQFFGPGTRLTVL.

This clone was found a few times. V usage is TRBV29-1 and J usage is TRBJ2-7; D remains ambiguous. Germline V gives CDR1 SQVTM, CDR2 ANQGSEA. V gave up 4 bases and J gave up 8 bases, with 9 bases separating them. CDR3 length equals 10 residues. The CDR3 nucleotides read TGCAGCGTTGGGCAAGACCAGCAGTACTTC. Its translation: CSVGQDQQYF.

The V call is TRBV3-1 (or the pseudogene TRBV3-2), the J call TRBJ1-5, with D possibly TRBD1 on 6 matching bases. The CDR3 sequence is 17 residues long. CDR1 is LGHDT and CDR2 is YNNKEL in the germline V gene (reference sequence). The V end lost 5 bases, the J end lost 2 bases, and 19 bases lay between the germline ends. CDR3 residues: CASSAGLQGGGNQPQHF. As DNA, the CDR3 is TGTGCCAGCAGCGCGGGTCTACAGGGAGGGGGCAATCAGCCCCAGCATTTT.

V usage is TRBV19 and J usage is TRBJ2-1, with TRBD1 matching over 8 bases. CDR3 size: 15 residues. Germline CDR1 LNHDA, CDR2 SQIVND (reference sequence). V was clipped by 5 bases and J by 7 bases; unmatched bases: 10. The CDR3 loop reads CASSPGQENRNEQFF. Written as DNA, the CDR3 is TGTGCCAGTAGTCCGGGACAGGAGAATAGAAATGAGCAGTTCTTC.

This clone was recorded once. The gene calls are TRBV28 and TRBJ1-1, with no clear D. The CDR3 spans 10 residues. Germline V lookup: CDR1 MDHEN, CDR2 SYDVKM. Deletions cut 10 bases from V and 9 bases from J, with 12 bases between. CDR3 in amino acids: CATLGGKAFF. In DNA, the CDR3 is TGTGCCACCCTGGGAGGGAAAGCTTTCTTT. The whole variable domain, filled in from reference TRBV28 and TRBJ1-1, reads DVKVTQSSRYLVKRTGEKVFLECVQDMDHENMFWYRQDPGLGLRLIYFSYDVKMKEKGDIPEGYSVSREKKERFSLILESASTNQTSMYLCATLGGKAFFGQGTRLTVV.

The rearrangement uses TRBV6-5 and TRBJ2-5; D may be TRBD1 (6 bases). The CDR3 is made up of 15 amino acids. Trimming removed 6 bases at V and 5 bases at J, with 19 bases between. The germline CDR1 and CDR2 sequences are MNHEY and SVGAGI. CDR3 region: CASSGYRALGETQYF. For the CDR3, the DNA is TGTGCCAGCAGCGGATACAGGGCTCTTGGGGAGACCCAGTACTTC.

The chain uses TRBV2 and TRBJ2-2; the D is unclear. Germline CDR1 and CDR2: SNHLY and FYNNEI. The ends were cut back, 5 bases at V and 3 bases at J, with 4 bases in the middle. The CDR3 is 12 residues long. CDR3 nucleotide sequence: TGTGCCAGCAGTCCCGACACCGGGGAGCTGTTTTTT. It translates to CASSPDTGELFF.

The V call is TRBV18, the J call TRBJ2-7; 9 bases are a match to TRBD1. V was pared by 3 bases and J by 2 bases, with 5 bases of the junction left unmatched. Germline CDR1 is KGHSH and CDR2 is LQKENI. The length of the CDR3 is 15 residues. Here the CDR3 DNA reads TGTGCCAGCTCACCCCGGGACAGGGCACCCTACGAGCAGTACTTC. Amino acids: CASSPRDRAPYEQYF.

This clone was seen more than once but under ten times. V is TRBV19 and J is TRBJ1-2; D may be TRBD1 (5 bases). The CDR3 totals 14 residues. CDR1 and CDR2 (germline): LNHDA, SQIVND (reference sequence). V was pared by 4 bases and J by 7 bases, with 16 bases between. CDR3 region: CASSTTGTLTGYTF. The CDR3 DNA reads TGTGCCAGTAGTACTACCGGGACGTTGACTGGCTACACCTTC.